This T cell receptor beta chain was obtained from a study of graft-versus-host responses after intestinal transplantation. Trimming cost V 5 bases and J 0 bases, with 5 bases left between them. The CDR3 is 13 residues long. In germline, CDR1 is SNHLY, CDR2 FYNNEI. A few counts support this clone. Study-wide findings and caveats: Researchers found GvH clones in recipient marrow, and some showed up first in ileum or blood. An association linked early post-transplant HvG declines with peak circulating GvH clone levels.

Both CD3+CD4+ and CD3+CD8+ responders that were proliferating and CFSE-low underwent sorting after the reaction. TCRdb's table, derived via immunoSEQ multiplex PCR, lists solely in-frame clones and lacks some. This table has 6,500 to 10,000 clones, approximately 29% appearing once. The chain couples TRBV2 to TRBJ2-4; unclear D gene. Sequencing used alloreactive CD4+ T cells from a mixed lymphocyte reaction culture, obtained before intestinal transplant. Regarding subset: CFSE-low proliferating T cells sorted from roughly six-day pre-transplant mixed lymphocyte reaction (GvH or HvG direction). This clonotype originated in a human patient who received an intestinal transplant. The CDR3 DNA follows: TGTGCCAGCAGTTATTTAGCCAAAAACATTCAGTACTTC. It encodes CASSYLAKNIQYF.